This T cell receptor beta chain was sequenced for a study of cytomegalovirus exposure and HLA in healthy donors. The PCR ran on 60 Vbeta and 13 Jbeta primers. TCRdb's table, derived via immunoSEQ multiplex PCR, lists solely in-frame clones and lacks some. The sample has 100,000 to 150,000 clones; 80% are singletons. The study's findings and limits: Within an earlier analysis, most TCR beta V segments proved productive either about 87% or about 30% of the time.

Comments on this clone: What it binds is unknown.

This CDR3 is 13 amino acids long. Per the germline V gene, CDR1 is SGDLS and CDR2 is YYNGEE. The V end lost 0 bases, the J end lost 7 bases, and 5 bases lay between the germline ends. The specimen sequenced was PBMCs. The gene calls are TRBV9 and TRBJ1-6, with D possibly being TRBD1 (5 bases). The source of this sequence is a man between 25 and 39 years old in good health and CMV-seropositive. The DNA of the CDR3 is TGTGCCAGCAGCGTAGAGGGGAATTCACCCCTCCACTTT. Translating gives CASSVEGNSPLHF.